This T cell receptor beta chain emerged from a study of long-term antiretroviral therapy in people with HIV. Overall study findings and caveats: Clones that expanded before ART (that is, prior to treatment) dominated the repertoire at all time points. HIV repertoires spanned tighter CDR3 length ranges than controls did.

To note about this clone: The target antigen is unknown.

Going into DNA extraction, samples held roughly 0.95-10 million cryopreserved PBMC. Per germline, CDR1 SGHRS and CDR2 YFSETQ. CDR3 size: 15 residues. V was clipped by 3 bases and J by 2 bases; unmatched bases: 5. Survey-level immunoSEQ v3.0 assays were run. TCRdb keeps only in-frame clones here, not all; method: immunoSEQ multiplex PCR. The repertoire holds more than 15,000 clones, with about 71% as singletons. The sequenced sample was unsorted PBMCs, obtained 1.5 years before starting antiretroviral therapy. This clonotype was obtained from a woman in her forties or fifties with HIV. The chain couples TRBV5-1 to TRBJ2-3, with 8 bases that match TRBD2. CDR3 nucleotides: TGCGCCAGCAGCTCGATCGGGGGGGCCACAGATACGCAGTATTTT. It specifies CASSSIGGATDTQYF.